The rows below give T cell receptor beta chains drawn from one sample of a study of Ad26.COV2.S vaccination and SARS-CoV-2 variants. Generated by immunoSEQ multiplex PCR, the TCRdb table keeps only in-frame clones and is missing some. The sample lists 440,000 or so clones, approximately 90% occurring once. The source material was peripheral blood, sampled in a trial of Ad26.COV2.S vaccine versus placebo. These receptor sequences come from a person between 18 and 65 years old who received the Ad26.COV2.S COVID-19 vaccine or a placebo. Both conserved end residues are part of each CDR3. The D gene is left open where the match is weak. The size of a clone is reported for some rows only, either as once, few or many, or as a class for expanded clones.

v_call	clone_size	d_call	j_call	cdr3_nt	cdr3_aa
TRBV18	.	.	TRBJ2-7	TGTGCCAGCTCACCCACCGAATCCTACGAGCAGTACTTC	CASSPTESYEQYF
TRBV7-2	once	TRBD2	TRBJ2-1	TGTGCCAGCAGCTTTTCGCCAGCGGGGGACCCCTACAATGAGCAGTTCTTC	CASSFSPAGDPYNEQFF
TRBV20-1	.	.	TRBJ1-1	TGCAGTGCCAAAAGTGGCACTGAAGCTTTCTTT	CSAKSGTEAFF
TRBV3-1/TRBV3-2	few	TRBD2	TRBJ2-5	TGTGCCAGCAGCCGATGGACTAGCGGGGGGGAGACCCAGTACTTC	CASSRWTSGGETQYF
TRBV14	once	.	TRBJ1-1	TGTGCCAGCAGCCAAGACACAGGTTTGTTAATGAACACTGAAGCTTTCTTT	CASSQDTGLLMNTEAFF
TRBV19	.	TRBD1	TRBJ2-3	TGTGCCAGTAGTCCAGGGGACAGGGGGTCGCCAGATACGCAGTATTTT	CASSPGDRGSPDTQYF
TRBV7-2	.	.	TRBJ2-1	TGTGCCAGCACCGACGGGGGTAACCTACTTTGGACCAATGAGCAGTTCTTC	CASTDGGNLLWTNEQFF
TRBV7-2	.	TRBD1	TRBJ2-7	TGTGCCAGCTCCCCCCGGTGGGGACAGGGGCAGTACGAGCAGTACTTC	CASSPRWGQGQYEQYF
TRBV5-1	.	TRBD2	TRBJ2-2	TGCGCCAGCAGCTTAGCGGGGGGCACCGGGGAGCTGTTTTTT	CASSLAGGTGELFF
TRBV27	.	TRBD2	TRBJ2-7	TGTGCCAGCAGTTGGGCTAGCGGGGGGGCCAAGCAGTACTTC	CASSWASGGAKQYF
TRBV5-1	once	.	TRBJ2-5	TGCGCCAGCAGCCCTGAGCGTCAAGAGACCCAGTACTTC	CASSPERQETQYF
TRBV4-1	.	TRBD1	TRBJ2-7	TGCGCCAGCAAGCGGGACAGGGGCTCCTACGAGCAGTACTTC	CASKRDRGSYEQYF
TRBV4-1	.	.	TRBJ1-2	TGCGCCAGCAGTCTCTCACAGGGAACCTATGGCTACACCTTC	CASSLSQGTYGYTF
TRBV5-8	.	.	TRBJ1-6	TGTGCCAGCAGTACAGCGAGCTCCTATAATTCACCCCTCCACTTT	CASSTASSYNSPLHF
TRBV12-5	.	.	TRBJ1-4	TGTGCTAGTGGTATGACAGGTGCCGGGACTAATGAAAAACTGTTTTTT	CASGMTGAGTNEKLFF
TRBV27	.	.	TRBJ1-2	TGTGCCAGCAGTTTAACGCCTTTTGGGGGCTACACCTTC	CASSLTPFGGYTF
TRBV5-4	.	TRBD1	TRBJ2-7	TGTGCCAGCAGCATTCGACAGGGGTTGGGCATCTACGAGCAGTACTTC	CASSIRQGLGIYEQYF
TRBV3-1/TRBV3-2	once	.	TRBJ1-4	TGTGCCAGCAGCCGAAAAGGGGGGGATGAAAAACTGTTTTTT	CASSRKGGDEKLFF
TRBV7-9	few	.	TRBJ1-1	TGTGCCAGCAGGAAGACCACTGAAGCTTTCTTT	CASRKTTEAFF
TRBV5-6	.	.	TRBJ1-2	TGTGCCAGCAGCCTAACTGAGCACGTGCGGTACTATGGCTACACCTTC	CASSLTEHVRYYGYTF
TRBV3-1/TRBV3-2	.	TRBD2	TRBJ2-5	TGTGCCAGCAGCCAAGAATGGCAAGCGGGGAACCAAGAGACCCAGTACTTC	CASSQEWQAGNQETQYF
TRBV10-3	.	.	TRBJ2-1	TGTGCCATCAGTGAGTCGTTAGTGACAGGCCTCGATGAGCAGTTCTTC	CAISESLVTGLDEQFF
TRBV9	.	.	TRBJ2-6	TGTGCCAGCAGCCCAAGACCCTCAACAGGGAGCGGGGCCAACGTCCTGACTTTC	CASSPRPSTGSGANVLTF
TRBV6-5	.	TRBD1	TRBJ1-5	TGTGCCAGCAGCCTTGTACAGGGGGGCAATCAGCCCCAGCATTTT	CASSLVQGGNQPQHF
TRBV6-5	.	TRBD1	TRBJ1-1	TGTGCCATTCAGCCCCCAGGGGGCACTGAAGCTTTCTTT	CAIQPPGGTEAFF
TRBV4-1	.	.	TRBJ1-2	TGCGCCAGCAGGGCGGGCCCCTACTATGGCTACACCTTC	CASRAGPYYGYTF
TRBV7-2	.	.	TRBJ1-1	TGTGCCAGCAGCCCCCCGCTAGGGAACACTGAAGCTTTCTTT	CASSPPLGNTEAFF
TRBV30	once	.	TRBJ1-1	TGTGCCTGGAGTGTAAGTGAGAACACTGAAGCTTTCTTT	CAWSVSENTEAFF
TRBV5-1	.	TRBD1	TRBJ1-1	TGCGCCAGCAGCCGGGGGACAGGCAACACTGAAGCTTTCTTT	CASSRGTGNTEAFF
TRBV28	.	.	TRBJ2-3	TGTGCCAGCAGTTTCTTTCGGTCAGCGGAGATCACAGATACGCAGTATTTT	CASSFFRSAEITDTQYF
TRBV30	.	TRBD2	TRBJ2-1	TGTGCCTGGAGGAGACTAGCGGGGAATGAGCAGTTCTTC	CAWRRLAGNEQFF
TRBV7-9	.	TRBD1	TRBJ1-1	TGTGCCAGCAGCCCCCCCGGGACAGGGAACACTGAAGCTTTCTTT	CASSPPGTGNTEAFF
TRBV4-1	.	.	TRBJ2-7	TGCGCCAGCAGCCAAGGCGAGGTGGGCTACGAGCAGTACTTC	CASSQGEVGYEQYF
TRBV5-1	.	.	TRBJ2-3	TGCGCCAGCACGAGCGGTACTTCTAGCACAGATACGCAGTATTTT	CASTSGTSSTDTQYF
TRBV6-6	.	.	TRBJ2-1	TGTGCCAGCAGTTCCTTGGCGGGACAGCCCCCGGATGAGCAGTTCTTC	CASSSLAGQPPDEQFF
TRBV3-1/TRBV3-2	.	.	TRBJ2-3	TGTGCCAGCAGCCCATCCACAGATACGCAGTATTTT	CASSPSTDTQYF
TRBV6-2/TRBV6-3	.	TRBD1	TRBJ1-2	TGTGCCAGCAGTCCATGGAGAAAGACCGGGACAGGGCTGGGCTACACCTTC	CASSPWRKTGTGLGYTF
TRBV6-5	.	.	TRBJ1-2	TGTGCCAGCAGTTACTCGAGAAGGGGAAATAACTATGGCTACACCTTC	CASSYSRRGNNYGYTF
TRBV28	.	.	TRBJ1-2	TGTGCCAGCAGTTTGGCGGGTTGGGATGGCTACACCTTC	CASSLAGWDGYTF
TRBV7-2	.	TRBD1	TRBJ1-2	TGTGCCAGCAGCTTATTGGGGACAGCGAATGGCTACACCTTC	CASSLLGTANGYTF
TRBV25-1	.	.	TRBJ2-1	TGTGCCAGCAGTGCTATTCAAAGTGAGCAGTTCTTC	CASSAIQSEQFF
TRBV7-6	.	.	TRBJ2-7	TGTGCCAGCACGGTGGGGGGGGCAGGTTACGAGCAGTACTTC	CASTVGGAGYEQYF
TRBV28	.	.	TRBJ1-1	TGTGCCAGCAGTGTTTTAAGGGGTAACACTGAAGCTTTCTTT	CASSVLRGNTEAFF
TRBV10-1	.	.	TRBJ2-7	TGCGCCAGCAGTCCGGGGTCCTCCTACGAGCAGTACTTC	CASSPGSSYEQYF
TRBV30	few	TRBD1	TRBJ1-2	TGTGCCTACCGGGAGACAGGGTCTGGCTACACCTTC	CAYRETGSGYTF
TRBV5-6	.	.	TRBJ2-7	TGTGCCAGCAGCTTGGCCTTGGGCTTCAGATCGTACGAGCAGTACTTC	CASSLALGFRSYEQYF
TRBV15	.	.	TRBJ1-1	TGTGCCACCAGCAGACCACCGACCACTGAAGCTTTCTTT	CATSRPPTTEAFF
TRBV2	once	.	TRBJ2-2	TGTGCCAGCTGGGGGGCGGGGGCCCCCGGGGAGCTGTTTTTT	CASWGAGAPGELFF
TRBV7-2	.	.	TRBJ2-6	TGTGCCAGCGCCTTCGGGGGGCCCCTCTCTGGGGCCAACGTCCTGACTTTC	CASAFGGPLSGANVLTF
TRBV30	once	TRBD2	TRBJ2-7	TGTGCCTGGAGGGGGAAGCTAGCGGGGGGCTCCTACGAGCAGTACTTC	CAWRGKLAGGSYEQYF
TRBV4-3	.	.	TRBJ1-2	TGCGCCAGCAGCCAAGATCGATCCGGACAGACCTATGGCTACACCTTC	CASSQDRSGQTYGYTF
TRBV28	once	.	TRBJ2-2	TGTGCCAGCAGTCCACGGACGGGGAACACCGGGGAGCTGTTTTTT	CASSPRTGNTGELFF